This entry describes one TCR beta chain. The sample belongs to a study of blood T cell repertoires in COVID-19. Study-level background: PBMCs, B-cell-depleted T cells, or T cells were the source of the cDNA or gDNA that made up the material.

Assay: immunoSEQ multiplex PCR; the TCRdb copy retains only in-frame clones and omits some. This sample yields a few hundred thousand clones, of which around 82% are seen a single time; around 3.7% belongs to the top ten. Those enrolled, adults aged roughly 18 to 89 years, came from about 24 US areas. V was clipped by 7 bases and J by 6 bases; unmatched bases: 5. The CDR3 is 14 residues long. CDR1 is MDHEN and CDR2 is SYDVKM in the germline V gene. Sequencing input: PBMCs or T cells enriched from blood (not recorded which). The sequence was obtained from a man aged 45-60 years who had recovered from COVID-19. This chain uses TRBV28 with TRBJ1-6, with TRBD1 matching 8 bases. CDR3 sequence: CASTPGGGNSPLHF. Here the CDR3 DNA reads TGTGCCAGCACCCCAGGGGGCGGTAATTCACCCCTCCACTTT.